This TCR beta chain was sequenced for a study of T cells after yellow fever vaccination. V lost 4 bases to trimming and J lost 5 bases, with 21 bases between them. This CDR3 has 17 residues. Germline V CDR1 and CDR2: LNHDA, SQIVND (reference sequence). TCRdb re-called the 5' RACE reads through MiXCR, storing one row per CDR3 protein. Counted here are some 400,000 distinct CDR3 sequences, around 6.4% occurring once; the ten biggest clones make up about 15%. The receptor was isolated from a young man who received the YFV17D yellow fever vaccine. The chain couples TRBV19 to TRBJ2-1; D is unclear. Sequenced here: PBMCs, sampled 5 days after the yellow fever booster vaccination. The CDR3 here is CASSRLRSPGENNEQFF. The CDR3 bases are TGTGCCAGTAGTAGATTACGGTCACCCGGAGAAAACAATGAGCAGTTCTTC.